The following is a T cell receptor (beta chain) sequence with its context. The germline gives CDR1 LNHDA, CDR2 SQIVND (reference sequence). Trimming took 5 bases from V and 4 from J, leaving 16 bases between them. This CDR3 spans 15 amino acids. These data are taken from a study of blood T cell repertoires in COVID-19. The overall study: The United States, Italy and Spain were the sources of the acute and convalescent COVID-19 samples. PBMCs, B-cell-depleted T cells, or T cells were the source of the cDNA or gDNA that made up the material.

Per the authors' pipeline: Nucleated cell counts were estimated from reference gene primer amplification. Using immunoSEQ multiplex PCR, the repertoire was profiled, and TCRdb retains in-frame clones only, with some absent. D and trimming were read from the DNA, whereas the V and J calls and clone size are those reported in that table. The top ten clones hold about 14% of a sample with roughly 88,000 clones, 80% to 90% of them seen once. The sequence derives from a woman of 80 years or more with acute or convalescent COVID-19. The gene calls are TRBV19 and TRBJ2-3; tentative D call: TRBD2 (6 bases). The sequenced material came from peripheral blood. CDR3 region: CASSVGSGFADTQYF. CDR3 coding DNA: TGTGCCAGTAGTGTCGGGAGCGGATTCGCAGATACGCAGTATTTT.